The next 20 T cell receptor beta chains were all read from a single sample in a study of T cells after yellow fever vaccination. TCRdb reanalysed the 5' RACE reads using MiXCR and keeps one entry per CDR3 protein. There are some 320,000 distinct CDR3 sequences in the sample; around a tenth occur only once, and 3% to 3.5% lies in the top ten. The input for sequencing was CD4+ T cells sorted from PBMCs, taken 45 days after the yellow fever booster vaccination. Receptor source: a man between 18 and 29 years old who received the YFV17D yellow fever vaccine.

There are many counts of this clonotype. The V call is TRBV4-1, the J call TRBJ2-5; D perhaps matches TRBD2 (6 bases). Trimming took off 2 bases at V and 4 bases at J, with 8 bases between the two ends. CDR3 length: 13 residues. Per germline, CDR1 MGHRA and CDR2 YSYEKL. This CDR3 reads CASSQWRGETQYF. The DNA for the CDR3 is TGCGCCAGCAGCCAATGGAGGGGAGAGACCCAGTACTTC.

This clonotype has at least ten counts. This chain links TRBV4-1 with TRBJ2-1; TRBD1 or TRBD2 may be the D gene (5 bases each). This CDR3 spans 13 amino acids. Germline V gives CDR1 MGHRA, CDR2 YSYEKL. The germline V and J ends were trimmed by 0 bases and 12 bases, with 12 bases remaining between them. CDR3 region: CASSQDRGARQFF. DNA for the CDR3: TGCGCCAGCAGCCAAGATCGAGGGGCCCGGCAGTTCTTC.

This clonotype was seen more than once but under ten times. The rearrangement links TRBV12-3 or TRBV12-4 to TRBJ1-1; 8 nucleotides align to TRBD1. J gave up 6 bases and V 5 bases, and 8 bases lay outside the gene matches. This CDR3 is 14 amino acids long. CDR3: CASSPADRDAEAFF. DNA of the CDR3: TGTGCCAGCAGTCCAGCGGACAGGGACGCTGAAGCTTTCTTT.

This clonotype was seen repeatedly, ten times or more. The chain links TRBV4-3 to TRBJ1-1; no clear D gene. V was pared by 4 bases and J by 3 bases, with 9 bases between. This CDR3 contains 13 residues. CDR1 LGHNA and CDR2 YSLEER come from the germline V gene. CDR3 loop: CASSRAFDTEAFF. As DNA, the CDR3 is TGCGCCAGCAGCCGAGCATTTGACACTGAAGCTTTCTTT.

The CDR3 protein is CASSQGPGSEKLFF. Here the CDR3 DNA reads TGCGCCAGCAGCCAAGGTCCAGGGTCCGAAAAACTGTTTTTT. The V and J genes are TRBV4-3 and TRBJ1-4; D perhaps matches TRBD1 (5 bases). There are 14 residues in the CDR3. Trimming removed 1 base at V and 8 bases at J, with 11 bases between. From germline, CDR1 is LGHNA and CDR2 YSLEER.

The sample holds one count of this clonotype. V gene TRBV25-1 combines with J gene TRBJ2-1; 7 nucleotides agree with TRBD1. CDR1 and CDR2 from the germline V gene are MGHDK and SYGVNS. J gave up 8 bases and V 9 bases, and 16 bases lay outside the gene matches. The CDR3 consists of 15 residues. The DNA of the CDR3 is TGTGCCAGGTCGGACAGGCCCTCTAGGATGGATGAGCAGTTCTTC. Encoded protein: CARSDRPSRMDEQFF.

This chain links TRBV5-4 with TRBJ2-1; a possible D gene is TRBD2 (7 bases). This CDR3 is built from 15 residues. Trimming cost V 0 bases and J 8 bases, with 15 bases left between them. Germline V lookup: CDR1 SGHNT, CDR2 YYREEE (reference sequence). The CDR3 region has the DNA TGTGCCAGCAGCTTGGAGGCGGGGGCCATGGATGAGCAGTTCTTC. It codes for CASSLEAGAMDEQFF.

The gene calls are TRBV30 and TRBJ2-1; 9 positions match TRBD2. Germline trimming cut 0 bases from V and 6 bases from J; bases unmatched to any gene: 6. From germline, CDR1 is GTSNPN and CDR2 SVGIG (reference sequence). The CDR3 is 15 amino acids. For the CDR3, the DNA is TGTGCCTGGAGTGTAAGGGCGGGGGGGTTCAATGAGCAGTTCTTC. Protein sequence: CAWSVRAGGFNEQFF.

By share of the sample, this clonotype is medium-sized. J is TRBJ2-3 and V is TRBV12-3 or TRBV12-4; D is possibly TRBD1 (7 bases). Trimming shortened V by 4 bases and J by 9 bases, and 11 bases separated the two germline ends. The CDR3 runs to 12 residues. The CDR3 nucleotides read TGTGCCAGCAGTTCCCAGGGGGGAACGCAGTATTTT. Residues: CASSSQGGTQYF.

This clonotype turned up a few times. The gene calls are TRBV5-1 and TRBJ1-2; D is perhaps TRBD1 (6 bases). The CDR3 extends over 14 amino acids. With 4 bases removed from V and 4 bases from J, the gap between germline ends came to 14 bases. Germline V gives CDR1 SGHRS, CDR2 YFSETQ. The CDR3: CASSQGRSGYGYTF. The DNA for the CDR3 is TGCGCCAGCAGCCAGGGGAGATCGGGCTATGGCTACACCTTC.

The chain couples TRBV7-2 to TRBJ2-3, with D tentatively TRBD2 (5 bases). With 3 bases removed from V and 5 bases from J, the gap between germline ends came to 12 bases. This CDR3 has 14 residues. CDR1 SGHTA and CDR2 FQGNSA come from the germline V gene. CDR3 loop: CASSFYLAGDTQYF. The CDR3 nucleotides read TGTGCCAGCAGCTTCTACCTAGCAGGAGATACGCAGTATTTT.

The chain uses TRBV5-4 and TRBJ2-6; D uncertain. This CDR3 is built from 15 residues. CDR1 is SGHNT, CDR2 YYREEE, per germline (reference sequence). V lost 6 bases, J lost 0 bases, and 10 bases lay in between. CDR3 DNA sequence: TGTGCCAGCATTAATCAGGACTCTGGGGCCAACGTCCTGACTTTC. Translating it yields CASINQDSGANVLTF. The full variable domain, in which reference TRBV5-4 and TRBJ2-6 provide the parts outside the CDR3, is ETGVTQSPTHLIKTRGQQVTLRCSSQSGHNTVSWYQQALGQGPQFIFQYYREEENGRGNFPPRFSGLQFPNYSSELNVNALELDDSALYLCASINQDSGANVLTFGAGSRLTVL.

V usage is TRBV5-1 and J usage is TRBJ2-5; no clear D. Trimming shortened V by 4 bases and J by 3 bases, and 13 bases separated the two germline ends. The germline V gene has CDR1 SGHRS and CDR2 YFSETQ. CDR3 size: 14 residues. The CDR3 here is CASSAYSAEETQYF. The CDR3 region has the DNA TGCGCCAGCAGCGCTTATTCTGCGGAAGAGACCCAGTACTTC.

Many counts were recorded for this clonotype. The rearrangement uses TRBV12-3 or TRBV12-4 and TRBJ2-2, with D tentatively TRBD2 (5 bases). V shed 5 bases and J shed 0 bases, with 10 bases lying between them. This CDR3 comprises 15 residues. CDR3 in amino acids: CASSRPGTNTGELFF. In DNA, the CDR3 is TGTGCCAGCAGTCGACCGGGAACGAACACCGGGGAGCTGTTTTTT.

This clonotype was seen ten or more times. The chain uses TRBV25-1 and TRBJ2-2; D may match TRBD1 or TRBD2 (5 bases each). The CDR3 has 12 residues. The germline V gene has CDR1 MGHDK and CDR2 SYGVNS. Trimming took off 6 bases at V and 3 bases at J, with 5 bases between the two ends. CDR3 residues: CASRGDTGELFF. The CDR3 bases are TGTGCCAGCAGGGGGGACACCGGGGAGCTGTTTTTT.

This chain uses TRBV19 with TRBJ2-1; D unclear. V was cut by 7 bases and J by 0 bases, with 7 bases left in between. CDR1 and CDR2 from the germline V gene are LNHDA and SQIVND (reference sequence). This CDR3 spans 13 amino acids. DNA of the CDR3: TGTGCCAGTATGCTTAGCTCCTACAATGAGCAGTTCTTC. It yields the protein CASMLSSYNEQFF.

This clonotype was picked up a small number of times. The chain combines TRBV20-1 with TRBJ2-7; 10 nucleotides line up with TRBD1. CDR1 DFQATT and CDR2 SNEGSKA come from the germline V gene (reference sequence). V lost 6 bases to trimming and J lost 7 bases; unmatched junction nucleotides: 6. This CDR3 region has 12 residues. The CDR3 sequence is CSARQGAHEQYF. DNA of the CDR3: TGCAGTGCACGACAGGGGGCGCATGAGCAGTACTTC.

The CDR3 reads CASRAQGRGVQPQHF. CDR3 bases: TGTGCCAGCAGGGCGCAGGGGAGAGGGGTTCAGCCCCAGCATTTT. This chain links TRBV28 with TRBJ1-5; tentative D call: TRBD1 (6 bases). Germline assignment: CDR1 MDHEN and CDR2 SYDVKM. The CDR3 has 15 amino acids. V lost 6 bases and J lost 6, with 18 bases in between.

This clonotype was picked up many times. The chain combines TRBV5-1 with TRBJ2-7, with a weak D call TRBD1 (5 bases). With 0 bases removed from V and 5 bases from J, the gap between germline ends came to 9 bases. This CDR3 comprises 13 residues. CDR1 is SGHRS, CDR2 YFSETQ, per germline. Here the CDR3 DNA reads TGCGCCAGCAGCTTGGAGGGGCTCGACGAGCAGTACTTC. It specifies CASSLEGLDEQYF.

The V call is TRBV7-6, the J call TRBJ2-5, with 7 nucleotides matching TRBD2. CDR1 SGHVS and CDR2 FNYEAQ come from the germline V gene. This CDR3 has 14 residues. Trimming removed 1 base from V and 7 bases from J; junction bases left unmatched: 6. As DNA, the CDR3 is TGTGCCAGCAGCTTAGGTGCAGGGAGGGCGACCCAGTACTTC. Protein sequence: CASSLGAGRATQYF.